This T cell receptor beta chain was documented in a study of cytomegalovirus exposure and HLA in healthy donors. Study results and caveats: Analysis performed later showed TCR beta chains linked to HLA being more clonally expanded than equally common others.

About this clone: The antigen is unknown.

Germline V gene lookup returns CDR1 MNHEY and CDR2 SVGAGI. The V gene end was trimmed by 11 bases and the J gene end by 5 bases; junction bases not matched to a gene: 7. The CDR3 spans 13 residues. Use of 60 Vbeta and 13 Jbeta primers characterized the PCR. Assay used: immunoSEQ multiplex PCR; TCRdb lists only in-frame clones, some missing. The table shows roughly 190,000 clones, with around three quarters occurring only once. The sequenced sample consisted of PBMCs. The rearrangement uses TRBV6-5 and TRBJ1-5, with TRBD1 identical over 9 bases. This sequence originates from a woman aged 18 to 35 in good health and CMV-seronegative. In DNA form, the CDR3 reads TGTGCCTCGGGACAGGGTCTAGATCAGCCCCAGCATTTT. Protein sequence: CASGQGLDQPQHF.